Presented here are 14 T cell receptor beta chains from one specimen sequenced in a study of blood T cell repertoires in COVID-19. Libraries were prepared by immunoSEQ multiplex PCR; TCRdb keeps only in-frame clonotypes and omits some of them. The sample lists about 420,000 clones, around 90% occurring once. Sequencing input: peripheral blood. The receptor source for this set is a man younger than 30 with COVID-19, enrolled during active disease.

This chain connects TRBV4-1 to TRBJ2-7; 7 nucleotides agree with TRBD1. Germline assignment: CDR1 MGHRA and CDR2 YSYEKL. The CDR3 has 15 residues. V was clipped by 1 base and J by 2 bases; unmatched bases: 5. In DNA, the CDR3 is TGCGCCAGCAGCCAAGGGACCGGGACAGCCTACGAGCAGTACTTC. Protein product: CASSQGTGTAYEQYF.

The chain joins TRBV4-1 to TRBJ2-7; D might be TRBD2 (6 bases). V was clipped by 4 bases and J by 2 bases, with 12 bases between them. The CDR3 spans 14 residues. Germline values: CDR1 MGHRA, CDR2 YSYEKL. The CDR3 DNA sequence: TGCGCCAGCAGCCTGACCAGCGGGCCCTACGAGCAGTACTTC. The encoded protein is CASSLTSGPYEQYF.

The chain combines TRBV19 with TRBJ2-2; D remains ambiguous. In germline, CDR1 is LNHDA, CDR2 SQIVND (reference sequence). The V end was cut by 1 base, the J end by 0 bases, with 6 bases between. This CDR3 has 15 residues. This chain's CDR3 is CASSIGSSNTGELFF. The CDR3 DNA sequence: TGTGCCAGTAGTATAGGGAGTTCGAACACCGGGGAGCTGTTTTTT.

The chain has TRBV3-1 (or the pseudogene TRBV3-2) and TRBJ2-1, with 8 nucleotides matching TRBD2. V gave up 3 bases and J gave up 4 bases; unmatched junction bases: 8. The CDR3 runs to 16 residues. CDR1 is LGHDT, CDR2 YNNKEL, per germline (reference sequence). CDR3 nucleotides: TGTGCCAGCAGCCACGGGGGACTAGTAAAATACAATGAGCAGTTCTTC. Residues: CASSHGGLVKYNEQFF.

This clone occurred a few times. V is TRBV6-5 and J is TRBJ2-7; 10 bases are shared with TRBD1. This CDR3 has 14 amino acids. Looked up from germline, CDR1 is MNHEY and CDR2 is SVGAGI. V dropped 6 bases and J dropped 5; count of bases not matched to a gene: 7. The CDR3 protein is CASSRDRGLDEQYF. CDR3 in DNA: TGTGCCAGCAGCCGGGACAGGGGCCTCGACGAGCAGTACTTC.

The chain couples TRBV5-1 to TRBJ2-5, with 12 positions matching TRBD2. CDR3 length equals 14 residues. Germline V lookup: CDR1 SGHRS, CDR2 YFSETQ. V shed 9 bases and J 6 bases; nucleotides not matched to a gene: 9. The CDR3 DNA follows: TGCGCCACCTGCCCGCTAGCGGGGGGGAAGACCCAGTACTTC. Protein sequence: CATCPLAGGKTQYF.

V and J are TRBV19 and TRBJ1-4; TRBD1 matches at 7 bases. The CDR3 extends over 14 amino acids. Germline V gene data show CDR1 as LNHDA and CDR2 as SQIVND (reference sequence). V shed 11 bases and J 7 bases; nucleotides not matched to a gene: 13. CDR3 DNA: TGTGCCTCAACCGACAGGGCGGATGCTGAAAAACTGTTTTTT. Protein sequence: CASTDRADAEKLFF. Full variable domain (missing parts from reference TRBV19 and TRBJ1-4): DGGITQSPKYLFRKEGQNVTLSCEQNLNHDAMYWYRQDPGQGLRLIYYSQIVNDFQKGDIAEGYSVSREKKESFPLTVTSAQKNPTAFYLCASTDRADAEKLFFGSGTQLSVL.

The CDR3 loop reads CASNGRGQETQYF. The CDR3 DNA follows: TGTGCCAGCAATGGCAGGGGCCAAGAGACCCAGTACTTC. The chain uses TRBV27 and TRBJ2-5, with D perhaps matching TRBD1 (6 bases). The CDR3 totals 13 residues. V dropped 7 bases and J dropped 1 base, with 10 bases sitting between them. CDR1 is MNHEY, CDR2 SMNVEV, per germline (reference sequence).

This sequence joins TRBV11-3 and TRBJ2-7; D remains ambiguous. V lost 1 base and J 0 bases, leaving 22 bases between the germline ends. Per germline, CDR1 SGHNT and CDR2 YENEEA. This CDR3 contains 19 residues. This CDR3 reads CASSLADKFGAPYSYEQYF. CDR3 DNA: TGTGCCAGCAGCTTAGCGGATAAATTCGGAGCGCCCTACTCCTACGAGCAGTACTTC.

This chain joins TRBV5-1 and TRBJ2-7; D perhaps matches TRBD1 (6 bases). The CDR3 extends over 13 amino acids. With 4 bases removed from V and 2 bases from J, the gap between germline ends came to 10 bases. Germline assignment: CDR1 SGHRS and CDR2 YFSETQ. The CDR3 sequence is CASSAGEPYEQYF. The CDR3 DNA reads TGCGCCAGCAGCGCAGGGGAGCCCTACGAGCAGTACTTC.

The chain recombines TRBV11-3 with TRBJ1-1; D might be TRBD1 (6 bases). Germline lookup yields CDR1 SGHNT and CDR2 YENEEA. The CDR3 is made up of 13 amino acids. V lost 5 bases, J lost 8 bases, and 15 bases lay in between. The CDR3 nucleotides read TGTGCCAGCAGCGTGCCAGGGGCGAGCGAAGCTTTCTTT. Amino acid sequence: CASSVPGASEAFF. The full variable domain, with the rest looked up from reference TRBV11-3 and TRBJ1-1, is EAGVVQSPRYKIIEKKQPVAFWCNPISGHNTLYWYLQNLGQGPELLIRYENEEAVDDSQLPKDRFSAERLKGVDSTLKIQPAELGDSAVYLCASSVPGASEAFFGQGTRLTVV.

The gene calls are TRBV7-8 and TRBJ1-1; tentatively, D is TRBD1 (6 bases). The CDR3 has 14 amino acids. From germline, CDR1 is SGHVS and CDR2 FQNEAQ. Between the trimmed V and J ends, which lost 5 bases and 5 bases, there was a span of 15 bases. CDR3 bases: TGTGCCAGCAGCCTCGCACAGGGTTATACTGAAGCTTTCTTT. Amino acid sequence: CASSLAQGYTEAFF.

CDR3 in DNA: TGTGCCAGCATCAGGGGGACCGGGGAGCTGTTTTTT. Encoded protein: CASIRGTGELFF. The chain carries TRBV7-9 and TRBJ2-2, with TRBD1 identical over 7 bases. Losses at the gene ends were 7 bases for V and 5 bases for J; bases not matched to a gene: 1. This CDR3 spans 12 amino acids. Looked up from germline, CDR1 is SEHNR and CDR2 is FQNEAQ (reference sequence).

The J gene is TRBJ2-2, the V gene TRBV7-2; 9 nucleotides match TRBD2. V shed 1 base, J shed 3 bases, and the junction held 6 bases outside the gene matches. CDR1 is SGHTA, CDR2 FQGNSA, per germline. The CDR3 sequence is 17 residues long. In DNA form, the CDR3 reads TGTGCCAGCAGCTTAGTAGGAGCGGGGGGATACACCGGGGAGCTGTTTTTT. Translation gives CASSLVGAGGYTGELFF.